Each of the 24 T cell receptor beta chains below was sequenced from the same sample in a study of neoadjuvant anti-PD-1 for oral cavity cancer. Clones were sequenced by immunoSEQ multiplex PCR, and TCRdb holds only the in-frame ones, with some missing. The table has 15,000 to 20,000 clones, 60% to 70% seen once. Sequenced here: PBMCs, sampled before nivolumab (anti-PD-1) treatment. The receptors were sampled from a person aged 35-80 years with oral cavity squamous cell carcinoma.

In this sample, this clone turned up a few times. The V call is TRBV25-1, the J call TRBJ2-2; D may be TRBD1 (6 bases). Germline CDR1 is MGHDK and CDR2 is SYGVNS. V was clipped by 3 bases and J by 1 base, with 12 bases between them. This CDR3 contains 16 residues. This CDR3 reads CASSEVGGRNTGELFF. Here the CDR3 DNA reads TGTGCCAGCAGTGAGGTAGGGGGAAGGAACACCGGGGAGCTGTTTTTT.

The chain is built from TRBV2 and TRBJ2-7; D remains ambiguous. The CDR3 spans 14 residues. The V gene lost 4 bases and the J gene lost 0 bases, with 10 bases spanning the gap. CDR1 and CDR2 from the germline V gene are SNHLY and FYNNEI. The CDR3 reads CASSGPVSSYEQYF. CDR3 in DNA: TGTGCCAGCAGTGGGCCGGTAAGCTCCTACGAGCAGTACTTC.

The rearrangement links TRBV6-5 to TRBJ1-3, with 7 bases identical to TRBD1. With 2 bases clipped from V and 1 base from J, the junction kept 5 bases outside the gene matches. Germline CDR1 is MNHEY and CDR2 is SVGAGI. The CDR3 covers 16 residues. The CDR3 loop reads CASSYGAQGSGNTIYF. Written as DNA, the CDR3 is TGTGCCAGCAGTTACGGGGCACAGGGGTCTGGAAACACCATATATTTT.

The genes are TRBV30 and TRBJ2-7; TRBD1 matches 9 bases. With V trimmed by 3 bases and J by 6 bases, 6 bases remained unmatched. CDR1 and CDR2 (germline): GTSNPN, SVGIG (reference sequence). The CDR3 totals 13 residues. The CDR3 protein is CAWRRTGEREQYF. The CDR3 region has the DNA TGTGCCTGGAGACGGACAGGGGAACGCGAGCAGTACTTC.

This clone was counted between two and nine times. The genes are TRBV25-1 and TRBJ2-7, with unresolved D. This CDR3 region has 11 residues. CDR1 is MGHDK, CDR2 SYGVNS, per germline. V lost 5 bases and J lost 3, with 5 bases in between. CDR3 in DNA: TGTGCCAGCAGTTTAAACTACGAGCAGTACTTC. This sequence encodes CASSLNYEQYF.

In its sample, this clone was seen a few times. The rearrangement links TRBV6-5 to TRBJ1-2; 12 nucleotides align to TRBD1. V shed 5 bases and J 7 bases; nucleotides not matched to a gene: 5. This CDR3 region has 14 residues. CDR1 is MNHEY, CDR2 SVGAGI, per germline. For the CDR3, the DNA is TGTGCCAGCAGTCCGGGACAGGGGGCTCTTGGCTACACCTTC. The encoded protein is CASSPGQGALGYTF.

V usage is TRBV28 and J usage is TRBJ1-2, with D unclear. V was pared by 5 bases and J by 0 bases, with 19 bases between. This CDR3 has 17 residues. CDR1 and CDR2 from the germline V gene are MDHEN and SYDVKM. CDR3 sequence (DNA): TGTGCCAGCAGTCGCGACATCCGTCTTGGGGCTAACTATGGCTACACCTTC. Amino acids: CASSRDIRLGANYGYTF.

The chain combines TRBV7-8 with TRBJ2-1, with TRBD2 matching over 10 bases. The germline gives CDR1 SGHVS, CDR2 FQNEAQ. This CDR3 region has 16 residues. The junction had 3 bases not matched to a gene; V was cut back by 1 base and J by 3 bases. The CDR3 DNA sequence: TGTGCCAGCAGCTTAGGTTCTAGCGGGAGCTACAATGAGCAGTTCTTC. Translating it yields CASSLGSSGSYNEQFF.

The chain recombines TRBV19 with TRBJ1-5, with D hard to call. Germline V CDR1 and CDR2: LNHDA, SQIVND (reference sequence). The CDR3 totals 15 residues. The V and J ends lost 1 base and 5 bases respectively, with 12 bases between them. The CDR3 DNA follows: TGTGCCAGTAGTATAGGATCCAGAGTGGATCAGCCCCAGCATTTT. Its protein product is CASSIGSRVDQPQHF.

The CDR3 loop is CASSIWDRISYEQYF. CDR3 sequence (DNA): TGTGCCAGCAGCATTTGGGACAGAATTTCCTACGAGCAGTACTTC. The V call is TRBV9, the J call TRBJ2-7, with 7 bases lining up with TRBD1. Germline V gives CDR1 SGDLS, CDR2 YYNGEE. The CDR3 spans 15 residues. Unmatched junction bases numbered 8, after V lost 4 bases and J lost 1 base.

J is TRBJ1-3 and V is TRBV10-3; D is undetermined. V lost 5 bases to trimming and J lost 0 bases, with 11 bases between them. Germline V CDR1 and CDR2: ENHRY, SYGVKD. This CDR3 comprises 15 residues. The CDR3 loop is CAISPDNLSGNTIYF. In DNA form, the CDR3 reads TGTGCCATCAGTCCCGACAACCTCTCTGGAAACACCATATATTTT.

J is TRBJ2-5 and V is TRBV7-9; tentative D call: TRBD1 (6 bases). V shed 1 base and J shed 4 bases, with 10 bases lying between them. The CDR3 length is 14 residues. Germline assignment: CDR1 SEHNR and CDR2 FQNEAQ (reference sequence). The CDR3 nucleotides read TGTGCCAGCAGCTTAGATGGGGGCGGAGAGACCCAGTACTTC. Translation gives CASSLDGGGETQYF. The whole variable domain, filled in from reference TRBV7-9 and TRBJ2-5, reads DTGVSQNPRHKITKRGQNVTFRCDPISEHNRLYWYRQTLGQGPEFLTYFQNEAQLEKSRLLSDRFSAERPKGSFSTLEIQRTEQGDSAMYLCASSLDGGGETQYFGPGTRLLVL.

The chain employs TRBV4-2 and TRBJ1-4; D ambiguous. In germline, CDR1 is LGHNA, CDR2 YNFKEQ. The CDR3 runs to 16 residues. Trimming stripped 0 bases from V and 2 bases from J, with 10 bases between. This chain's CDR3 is CASSQDLAATNEKLFF. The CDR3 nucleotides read TGTGCCAGCAGCCAAGATCTGGCGGCTACTAATGAAAAACTGTTTTTT.

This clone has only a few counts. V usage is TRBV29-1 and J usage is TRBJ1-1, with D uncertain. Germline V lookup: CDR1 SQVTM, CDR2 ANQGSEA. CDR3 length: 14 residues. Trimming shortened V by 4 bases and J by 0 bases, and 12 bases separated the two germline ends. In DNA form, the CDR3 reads TGCAGCGTTGGGCCCGGGGAGATGAACACTGAAGCTTTCTTT. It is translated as CSVGPGEMNTEAFF.

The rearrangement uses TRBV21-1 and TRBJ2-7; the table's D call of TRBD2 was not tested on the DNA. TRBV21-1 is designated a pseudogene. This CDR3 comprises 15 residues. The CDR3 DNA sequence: TGTGCCAGCAGCAATAGCTTGGTCCCCTACTACGAGCAGTACTTC. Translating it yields CASSNSLVPYYEQYF.

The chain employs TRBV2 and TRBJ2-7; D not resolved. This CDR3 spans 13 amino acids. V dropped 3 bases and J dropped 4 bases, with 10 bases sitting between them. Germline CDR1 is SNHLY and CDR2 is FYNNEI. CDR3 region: CASSDRLEYEQYF. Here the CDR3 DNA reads TGTGCCAGCAGTGACCGCCTAGAGTACGAGCAGTACTTC.

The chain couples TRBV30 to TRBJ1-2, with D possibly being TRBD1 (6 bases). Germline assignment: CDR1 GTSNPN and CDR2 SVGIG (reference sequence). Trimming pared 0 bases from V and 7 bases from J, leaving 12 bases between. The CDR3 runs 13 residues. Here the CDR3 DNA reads TGTGCCTGGAGTGTGGGGGGGCGGCTTGGCTACACCTTC. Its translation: CAWSVGGRLGYTF.

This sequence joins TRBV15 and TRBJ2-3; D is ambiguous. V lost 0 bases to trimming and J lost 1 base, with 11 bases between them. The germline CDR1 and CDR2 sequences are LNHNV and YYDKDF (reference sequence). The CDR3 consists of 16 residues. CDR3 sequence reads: CATSRDPTQRTDTQYF. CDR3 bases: TGTGCCACCAGCAGAGATCCGACTCAGCGCACAGATACGCAGTATTTT.

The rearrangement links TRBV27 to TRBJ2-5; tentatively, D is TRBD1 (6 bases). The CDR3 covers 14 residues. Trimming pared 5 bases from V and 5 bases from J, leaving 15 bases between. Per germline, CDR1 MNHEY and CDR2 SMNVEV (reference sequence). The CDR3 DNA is TGTGCCAGCAGTACTACAGGGAGTTGGGAGACCCAGTACTTC. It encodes CASSTTGSWETQYF.

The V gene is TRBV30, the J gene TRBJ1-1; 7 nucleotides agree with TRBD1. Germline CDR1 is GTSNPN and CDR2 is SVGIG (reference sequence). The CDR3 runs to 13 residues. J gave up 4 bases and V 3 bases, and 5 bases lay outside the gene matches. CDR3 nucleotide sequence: TGTGCCTGGAGACGACAGGGAACCACTGAAGCTTTCTTT. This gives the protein CAWRRQGTTEAFF.

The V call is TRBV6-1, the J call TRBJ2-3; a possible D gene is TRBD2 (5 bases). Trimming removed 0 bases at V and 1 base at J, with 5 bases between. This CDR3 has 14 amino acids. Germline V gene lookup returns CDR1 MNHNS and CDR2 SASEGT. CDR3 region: CASSEASGTDTQYF. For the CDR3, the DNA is TGTGCCAGCAGTGAAGCTAGCGGCACAGATACGCAGTATTTT.

The CDR3 here is CSSGRTRDEQFF. CDR3 nucleotide sequence: TGCAGCTCAGGGAGGACCCGCGATGAGCAGTTCTTC. This chain links TRBV29-1 with TRBJ2-1, with TRBD2 as a possible D gene (6 bases). Trimming removed 8 bases at V and 8 bases at J, with 16 bases between. Germline V gene lookup returns CDR1 SQVTM and CDR2 ANQGSEA. The CDR3 is 12 residues long.

CDR3 DNA: TGCGCCAGCAGTCTTTTGGGTGGAATGGAAGCTTTCTTT. It yields the protein CASSLLGGMEAFF. V is TRBV5-1 and J is TRBJ1-1, with D unclear. The germline gives CDR1 SGHRS, CDR2 YFSETQ. This CDR3 has 13 amino acids. Trimming took off 5 bases at V and 8 bases at J, with 16 bases between the two ends.

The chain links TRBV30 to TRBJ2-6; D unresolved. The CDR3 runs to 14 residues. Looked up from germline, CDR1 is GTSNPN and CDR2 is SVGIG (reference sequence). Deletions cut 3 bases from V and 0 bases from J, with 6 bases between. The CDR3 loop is CAWRRSSGANVLTF. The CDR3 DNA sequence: TGTGCCTGGAGGCGCTCCTCTGGGGCCAACGTCCTGACTTTC.